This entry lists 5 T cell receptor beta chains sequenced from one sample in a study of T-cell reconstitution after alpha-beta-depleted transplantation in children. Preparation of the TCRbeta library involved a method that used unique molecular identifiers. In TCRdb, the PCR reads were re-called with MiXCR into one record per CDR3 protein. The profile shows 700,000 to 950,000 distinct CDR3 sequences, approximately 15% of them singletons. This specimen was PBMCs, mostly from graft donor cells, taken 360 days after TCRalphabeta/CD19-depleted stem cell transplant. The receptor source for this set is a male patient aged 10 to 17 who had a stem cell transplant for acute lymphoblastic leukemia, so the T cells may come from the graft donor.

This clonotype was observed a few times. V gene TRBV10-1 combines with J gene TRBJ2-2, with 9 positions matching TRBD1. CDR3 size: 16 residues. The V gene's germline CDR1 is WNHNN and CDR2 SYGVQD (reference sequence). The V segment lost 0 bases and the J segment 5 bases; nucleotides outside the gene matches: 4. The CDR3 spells CASSESATGGTGELFF. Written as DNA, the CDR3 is TGCGCCAGCAGTGAGTCCGCGACAGGGGGGACCGGGGAGCTGTTTTTT.

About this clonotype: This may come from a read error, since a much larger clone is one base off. CDR3 sequence (DNA): TGTGCCATCAGCTCCGGGACAGGGGCCTACGAGCAGTACTTC. This codes for CAISSGTGAYEQYF. The chain combines TRBV5-4 with TRBJ2-7, with 10 bases that match TRBD1. Germline assignment: CDR1 SGHNT and CDR2 YYREEE (reference sequence). This CDR3 has 14 amino acids.

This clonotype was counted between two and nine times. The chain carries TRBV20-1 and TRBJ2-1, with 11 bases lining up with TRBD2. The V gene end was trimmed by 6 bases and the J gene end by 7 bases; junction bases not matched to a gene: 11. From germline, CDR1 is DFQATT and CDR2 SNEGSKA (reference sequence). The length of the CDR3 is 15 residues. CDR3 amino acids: CSAPGGASGRNEQFF. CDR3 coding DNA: TGCAGTGCCCCGGGAGGGGCTAGCGGGAGGAATGAGCAGTTCTTC.

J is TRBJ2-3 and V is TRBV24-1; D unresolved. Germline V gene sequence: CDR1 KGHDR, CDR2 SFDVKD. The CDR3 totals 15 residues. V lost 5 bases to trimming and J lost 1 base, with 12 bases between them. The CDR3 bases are TGTGCCACCAGTGGGATCGGAACCCGCACAGATACGCAGTATTTT. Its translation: CATSGIGTRTDTQYF.

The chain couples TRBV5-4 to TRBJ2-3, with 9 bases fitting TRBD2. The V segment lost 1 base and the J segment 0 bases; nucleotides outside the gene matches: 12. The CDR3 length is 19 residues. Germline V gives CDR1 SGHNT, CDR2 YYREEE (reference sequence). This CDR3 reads CASSLPRLAVPPSTDTQYF. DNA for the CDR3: TGTGCCAGCAGCTTGCCTCGACTAGCGGTCCCCCCTAGCACAGATACGCAGTATTTT.